This is a list of T cell receptor beta chains from one sample in a study of identical twins. Via MiXCR, TCRdb re-called the 5' RACE reads, giving one row per CDR3 protein. The sample has fewer than 900,000 distinct CDR3 sequences; 21% are singletons. This sample was shared with a second study, whose subject was T cells expressing NK-cell markers.

Material: PBMCs. The receptors were gathered from a woman under 30 in good health. The CDR3 runs from the conserved cysteine through the conserved F or W. A D gene is named only where the DNA matches it firmly. Not every row has a clone size; where given, it reads once, few, many or a size class.

TRBJ1-5 15 - TRBV7-9 few TGTGCCAGCAGCTTAACAGGACATCCAGTAGGGCCCCAGCATTTT CASSLTGHPVGPQHF
TRBJ2-3 16 - TRBV5-4 few TGTGCCAGCAGCTTGGCCAACCTAGCAGGCACAGATACGCAGTATTTT CASSLANLAGTDTQYF
TRBJ2-7 15 - TRBV29-1 - TGCAGCGTTGAGTCTGGAGTCGACAAGGGGGACGAGCAGTACTTC CSVESGVDKGDEQYF
TRBJ2-3 16 - TRBV13 few TGTGCCAGCAGCTTAGGCGGACCGACGCGCACAGATACGCAGTATTTT CASSLGGPTRTDTQYF
TRBJ1-2 13 - TRBV20-1 - TGCAGTGCACCGTTAGGAAGTGACTATGGCTACACCTTC CSAPLGSDYGYTF
TRBJ2-1 13 TRBD2 TRBV5-1 few TGCGCCAGCAGGAGCGGGGGTAGCAATGAGCAGTTCTTC CASRSGGSNEQFF
TRBJ2-1 14 - TRBV5-1 - TGCGCCAGCAGCCTCGGACTGGGGAGAAATGAGCAGTTCTTC CASSLGLGRNEQFF
TRBJ1-1 14 - TRBV5-1 few TGCGCCAGCAGCGGCGTCGGTGGGAACACTGAAGCTTTCTTT CASSGVGGNTEAFF
TRBJ2-2 15 - TRBV7-3 once TGTGCCAGCAGCCCTCGCGGGACGAACACCGGGGAGCTGTTTTTT CASSPRGTNTGELFF
TRBJ2-3 15 - TRBV12-3/TRBV12-4 - TGTGCCAGCAGTTTGGGGGGGCTCTACACAGATACGCAGTATTTT CASSLGGLYTDTQYF
TRBJ2-7 13 - TRBV6-5 few TGTGCCAGCAGTTTAGGGCGTCGAGGCGAGCAGTACTTC CASSLGRRGEQYF
TRBJ2-5 15 TRBD2 TRBV10-3 - TGTGCCAGCCACCCTAGCGGGGGGTACCAAGAGACCCAGTACTTC CASHPSGGYQETQYF
TRBJ1-6 16 TRBD1 TRBV5-4 - TGTGCCAGCAGCCTGTCTAGCGGGACAGCAGTTGGGGCCCTCCACTTT CASSLSSGTAVGALHF
TRBJ2-5 16 TRBD1 TRBV6-5 - TGTGCCAGCAGTCGCTCGGGACAGGGATCTTTAAAGACCCAGTACTTC CASSRSGQGSLKTQYF
TRBJ1-2 12 - TRBV14 - TGTGCCAGCAGCCAGGGTCTTGGACAGTTGACCTTC CASSQGLGQLTF
TRBJ2-7 12 - TRBV25-1 - TGTGCCAGCAGTGAAGAAGGATCGGAGCAGTACTTC CASSEEGSEQYF
TRBJ2-3 11 - TRBV6-5 few TGTGCCGTTCGCGGGTCAGATACGCAGTATTTT CAVRGSDTQYF
TRBJ2-3 14 TRBD1 TRBV20-1 - TGCAGTGCTAACCACAGGGGGCGCGCAGATACGCAGTATTTT CSANHRGRADTQYF